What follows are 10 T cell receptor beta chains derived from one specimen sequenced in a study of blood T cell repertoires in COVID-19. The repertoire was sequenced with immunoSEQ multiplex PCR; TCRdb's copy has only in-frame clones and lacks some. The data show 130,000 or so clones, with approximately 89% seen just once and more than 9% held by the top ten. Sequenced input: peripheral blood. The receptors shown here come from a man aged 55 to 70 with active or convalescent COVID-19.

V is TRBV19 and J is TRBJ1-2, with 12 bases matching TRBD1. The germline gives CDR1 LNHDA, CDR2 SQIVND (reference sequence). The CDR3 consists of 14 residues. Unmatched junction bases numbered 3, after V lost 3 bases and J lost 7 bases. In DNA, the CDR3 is TGTGCCAGTAGTATGGGGACAGGGGGCCGTGGCTACACCTTC. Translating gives CASSMGTGGRGYTF.

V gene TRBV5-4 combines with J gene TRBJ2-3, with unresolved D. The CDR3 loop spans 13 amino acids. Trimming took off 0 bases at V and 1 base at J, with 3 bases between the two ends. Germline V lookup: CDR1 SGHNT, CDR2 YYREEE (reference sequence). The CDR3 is CASSLGGTDTQYF. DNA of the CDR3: TGTGCCAGCAGCTTGGGCGGCACAGATACGCAGTATTTT.

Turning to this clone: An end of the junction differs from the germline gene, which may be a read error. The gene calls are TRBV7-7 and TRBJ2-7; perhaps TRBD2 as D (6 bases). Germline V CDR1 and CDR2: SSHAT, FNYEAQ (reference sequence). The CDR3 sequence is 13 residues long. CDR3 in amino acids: CASSPGLSYEQYF. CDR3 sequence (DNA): TGTGCTAGCAGCCCGGGACTCAGCTACGAGCAGTACTTC.

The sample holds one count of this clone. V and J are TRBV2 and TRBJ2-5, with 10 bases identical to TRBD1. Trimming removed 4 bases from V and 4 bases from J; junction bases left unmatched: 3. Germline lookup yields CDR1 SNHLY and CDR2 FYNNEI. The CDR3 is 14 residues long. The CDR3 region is CASSARDRGETQYF. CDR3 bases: TGTGCCAGCAGTGCCCGGGACAGGGGAGAGACCCAGTACTTC.

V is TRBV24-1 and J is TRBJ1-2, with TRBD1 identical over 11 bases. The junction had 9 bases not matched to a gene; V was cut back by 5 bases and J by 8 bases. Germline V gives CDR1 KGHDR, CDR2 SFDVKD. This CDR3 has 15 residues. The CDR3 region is CATSGPGTGGPGYTF. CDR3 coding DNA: TGTGCCACCAGTGGTCCCGGGACAGGGGGTCCAGGCTACACCTTC.

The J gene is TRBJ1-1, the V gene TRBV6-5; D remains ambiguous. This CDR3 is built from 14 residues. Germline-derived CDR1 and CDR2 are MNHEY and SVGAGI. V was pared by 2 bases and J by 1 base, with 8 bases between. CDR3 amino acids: CASSYSIRNTEAFF. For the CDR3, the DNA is TGTGCCAGCAGTTACAGTATCAGGAACACTGAAGCTTTCTTT.

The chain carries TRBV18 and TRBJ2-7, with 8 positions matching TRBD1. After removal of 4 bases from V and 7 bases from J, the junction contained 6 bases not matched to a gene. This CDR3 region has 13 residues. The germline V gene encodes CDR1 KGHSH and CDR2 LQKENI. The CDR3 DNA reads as TGTGCCAGCTCACTCGGACAGGGAGGAGAGCAGTACTTC. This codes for CASSLGQGGEQYF.

As DNA, the CDR3 is TGTGCCACCTATTATCACTACTCTGGAAACACCATATATTTT. As protein: CATYYHYSGNTIYF. The J gene is TRBJ1-3, the V gene TRBV7-9; D call uncertain. Per germline, CDR1 SEHNR and CDR2 FQNEAQ (reference sequence). Trimming left V 10 bases short and J 0 bases short, with 13 bases between. There are 14 residues in the CDR3.

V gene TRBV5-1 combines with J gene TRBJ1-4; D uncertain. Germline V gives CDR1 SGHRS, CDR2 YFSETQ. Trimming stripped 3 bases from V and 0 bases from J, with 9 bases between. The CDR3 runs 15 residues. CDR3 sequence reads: CASSSEGTTNEKLFF. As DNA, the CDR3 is TGCGCCAGCAGCTCGGAGGGTACAACTAATGAAAAACTGTTTTTT.

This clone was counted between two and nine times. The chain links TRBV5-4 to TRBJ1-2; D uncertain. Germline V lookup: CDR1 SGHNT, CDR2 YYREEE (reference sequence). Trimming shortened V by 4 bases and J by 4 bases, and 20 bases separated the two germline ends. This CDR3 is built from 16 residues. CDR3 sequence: CASSPSGGSRIYGYTF. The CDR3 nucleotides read TGTGCCAGCAGCCCCTCGGGAGGATCAAGGATCTATGGCTACACCTTC.